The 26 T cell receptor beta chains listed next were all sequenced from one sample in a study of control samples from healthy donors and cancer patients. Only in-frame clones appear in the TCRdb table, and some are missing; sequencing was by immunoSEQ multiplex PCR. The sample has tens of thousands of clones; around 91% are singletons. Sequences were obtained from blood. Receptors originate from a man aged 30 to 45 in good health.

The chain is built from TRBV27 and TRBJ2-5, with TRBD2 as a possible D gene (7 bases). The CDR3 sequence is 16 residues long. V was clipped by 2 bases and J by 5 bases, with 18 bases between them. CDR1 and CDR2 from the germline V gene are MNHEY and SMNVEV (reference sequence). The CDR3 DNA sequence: TGTGCCAGCAGTTTAACGATCGGGGGGCGGAGGGAGACCCAGTACTTC. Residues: CASSLTIGGRRETQYF.

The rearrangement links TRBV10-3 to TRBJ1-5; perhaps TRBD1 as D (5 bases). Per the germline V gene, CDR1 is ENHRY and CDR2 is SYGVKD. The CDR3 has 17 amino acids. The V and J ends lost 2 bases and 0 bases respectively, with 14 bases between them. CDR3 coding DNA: TGTGCCATCAGTGAGGTGGGGGGAAGAGATAGCAATCAGCCCCAGCATTTT. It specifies CAISEVGGRDSNQPQHF.

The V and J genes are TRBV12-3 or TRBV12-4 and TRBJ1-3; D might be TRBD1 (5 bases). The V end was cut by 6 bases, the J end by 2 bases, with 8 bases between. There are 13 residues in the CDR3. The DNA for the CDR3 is TGTGCCAGCAGGGGACGGACTGGAAACACCATATATTTT. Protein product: CASRGRTGNTIYF.

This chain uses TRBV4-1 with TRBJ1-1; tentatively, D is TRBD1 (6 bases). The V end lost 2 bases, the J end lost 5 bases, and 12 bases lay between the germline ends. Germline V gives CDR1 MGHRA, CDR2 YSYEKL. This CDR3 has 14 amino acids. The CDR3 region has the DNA TGCGCCAGCAGCCAATCACAGGGTGGTACTGAAGCTTTCTTT. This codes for CASSQSQGGTEAFF.

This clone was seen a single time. This CDR3 is CASSLEPRGRAKNIQYF. The CDR3 DNA sequence: TGCGCCAGCAGCTTGGAGCCCCGGGGGAGGGCCAAAAACATTCAGTACTTC. This chain uses TRBV5-1 with TRBJ2-4; possibly TRBD2 for D (6 bases). The CDR3 runs 17 residues. The germline gives CDR1 SGHRS, CDR2 YFSETQ. Trimming shortened V by 0 bases and J by 1 base, and 14 bases separated the two germline ends.

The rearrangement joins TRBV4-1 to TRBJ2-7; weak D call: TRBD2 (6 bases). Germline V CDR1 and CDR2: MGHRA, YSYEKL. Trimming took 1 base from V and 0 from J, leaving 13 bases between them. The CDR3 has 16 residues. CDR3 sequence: CASSQVLSGDSYEQYF. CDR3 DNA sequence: TGCGCCAGCAGCCAAGTATTGTCGGGGGACTCCTACGAGCAGTACTTC.

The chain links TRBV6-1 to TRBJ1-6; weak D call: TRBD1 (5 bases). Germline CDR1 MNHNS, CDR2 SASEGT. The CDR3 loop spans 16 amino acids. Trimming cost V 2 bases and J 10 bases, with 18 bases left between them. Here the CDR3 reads CASSESLRAGASPLHF. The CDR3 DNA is TGTGCCAGCAGTGAATCATTGAGGGCTGGGGCATCACCCCTCCACTTT.

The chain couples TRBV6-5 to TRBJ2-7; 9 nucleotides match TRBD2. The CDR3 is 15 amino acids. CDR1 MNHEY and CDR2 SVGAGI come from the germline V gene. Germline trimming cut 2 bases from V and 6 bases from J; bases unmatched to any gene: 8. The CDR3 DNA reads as TGTGCCAGCAGTTACAAAGCTAGCGGGAACCCCGAGCAGTACTTC. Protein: CASSYKASGNPEQYF.

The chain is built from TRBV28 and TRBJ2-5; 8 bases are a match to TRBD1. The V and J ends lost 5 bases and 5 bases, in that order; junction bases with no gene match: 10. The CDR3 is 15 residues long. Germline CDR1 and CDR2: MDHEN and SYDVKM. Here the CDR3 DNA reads TGTGCCAGCAGTCCACCCACAGGGGGATCGGAGACCCAGTACTTC. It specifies CASSPPTGGSETQYF.

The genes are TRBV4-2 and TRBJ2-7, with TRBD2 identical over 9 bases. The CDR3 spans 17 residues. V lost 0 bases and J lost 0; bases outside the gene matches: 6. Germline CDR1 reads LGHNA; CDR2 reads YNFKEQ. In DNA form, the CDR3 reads TGTGCCAGCAGCCAAGAAACTAGCGGGTATAGCTCCTACGAGCAGTACTTC. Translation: CASSQETSGYSSYEQYF.

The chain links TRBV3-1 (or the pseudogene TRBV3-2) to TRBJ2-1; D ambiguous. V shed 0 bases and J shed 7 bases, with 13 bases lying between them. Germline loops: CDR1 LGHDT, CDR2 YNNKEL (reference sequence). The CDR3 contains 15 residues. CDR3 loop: CASSQDQQAWNEQFF. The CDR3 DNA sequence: TGTGCCAGCAGCCAAGATCAACAAGCGTGGAATGAGCAGTTCTTC.

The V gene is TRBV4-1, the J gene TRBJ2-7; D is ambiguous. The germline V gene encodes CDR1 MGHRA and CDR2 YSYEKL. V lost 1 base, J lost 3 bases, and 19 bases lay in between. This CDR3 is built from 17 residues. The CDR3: CASSQAGPTVLGYEQYF. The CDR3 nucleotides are TGCGCCAGCAGCCAAGCGGGCCCGACGGTTTTAGGCTACGAGCAGTACTTC.

The CDR3 DNA reads TGTGCCAGCAGCACTCGGGGAAACACCATATATTTT. Residues: CASSTRGNTIYF. The gene calls are TRBV7-2 and TRBJ1-3, with no clear D. CDR3 size: 12 residues. Germline lookup yields CDR1 SGHTA and CDR2 FQGNSA. V lost 5 bases, J lost 4 bases, and 6 bases lay in between. The full variable domain, with the rest looked up from reference TRBV7-2 and TRBJ1-3, is GAGVSQSPSNKVTEKGKDVELRCDPISGHTALYWYRQSLGQGLEFLIYFQGNSAPDKSGLPSDRFSAERTGGSVSTLTIQRTQQEDSAVYLCASSTRGNTIYFGEGSWLTVV.

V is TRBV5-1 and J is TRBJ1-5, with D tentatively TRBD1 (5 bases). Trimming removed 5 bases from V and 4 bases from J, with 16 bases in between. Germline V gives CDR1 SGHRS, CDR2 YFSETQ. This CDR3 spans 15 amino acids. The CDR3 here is CASSQSPGMNQPQHF. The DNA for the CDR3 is TGCGCCAGCAGTCAATCCCCAGGGATGAATCAGCCCCAGCATTTT.

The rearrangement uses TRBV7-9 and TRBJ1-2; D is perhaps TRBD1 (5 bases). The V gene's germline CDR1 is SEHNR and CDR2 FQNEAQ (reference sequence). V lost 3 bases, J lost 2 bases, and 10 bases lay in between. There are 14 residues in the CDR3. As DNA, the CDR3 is TGTGCCAGCAGCTTGGCAGGGTCCAACTATGGCTACACCTTC. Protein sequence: CASSLAGSNYGYTF.

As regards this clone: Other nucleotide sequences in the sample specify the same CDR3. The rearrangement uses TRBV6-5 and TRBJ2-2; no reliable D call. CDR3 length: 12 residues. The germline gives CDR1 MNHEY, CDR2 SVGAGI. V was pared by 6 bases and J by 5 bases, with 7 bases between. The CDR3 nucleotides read TGTGCCAGCAGCCCAAGAACCGGGGAGCTGTTTTTT. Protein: CASSPRTGELFF.

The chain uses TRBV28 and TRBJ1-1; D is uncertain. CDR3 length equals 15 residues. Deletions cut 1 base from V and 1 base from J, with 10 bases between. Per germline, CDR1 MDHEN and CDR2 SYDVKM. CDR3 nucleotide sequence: TGTGCCAGCAGTTTATCAGTTCTGGGGAACACTGAAGCTTTCTTT. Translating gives CASSLSVLGNTEAFF.

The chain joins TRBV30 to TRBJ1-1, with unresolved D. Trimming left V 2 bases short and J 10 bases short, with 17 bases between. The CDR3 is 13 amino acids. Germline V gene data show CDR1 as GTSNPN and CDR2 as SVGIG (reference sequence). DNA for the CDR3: TGTGCCTGGAGTTTCAGGACGTCCGGGGTAGCTTTCTTT. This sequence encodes CAWSFRTSGVAFF.

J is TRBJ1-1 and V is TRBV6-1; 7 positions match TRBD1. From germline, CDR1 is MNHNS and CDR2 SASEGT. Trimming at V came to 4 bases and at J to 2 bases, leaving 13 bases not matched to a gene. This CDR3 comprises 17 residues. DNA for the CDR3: TGTGCCAGCAGTGGCCAGGACAGGCGCCCTCTTAACACTGAAGCTTTCTTT. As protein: CASSGQDRRPLNTEAFF.

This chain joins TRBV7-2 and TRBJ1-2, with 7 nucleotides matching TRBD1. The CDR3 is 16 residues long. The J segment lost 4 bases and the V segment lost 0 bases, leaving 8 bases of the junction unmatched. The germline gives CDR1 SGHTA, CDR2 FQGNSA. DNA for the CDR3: TGTGCCAGCAGCTTAGCCCCGACAGGGTCGAGCTATGGCTACACCTTC. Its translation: CASSLAPTGSSYGYTF.

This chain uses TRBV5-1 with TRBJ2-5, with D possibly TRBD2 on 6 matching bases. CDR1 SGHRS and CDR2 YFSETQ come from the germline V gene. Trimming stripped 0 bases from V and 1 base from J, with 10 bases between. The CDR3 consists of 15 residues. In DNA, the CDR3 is TGCGCCAGCAGCTTGGACGGGGGTTCCCAAGAGACCCAGTACTTC. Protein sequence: CASSLDGGSQETQYF. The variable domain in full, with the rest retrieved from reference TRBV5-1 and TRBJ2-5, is KAGVTQTPRYLIKTRGQQVTLSCSPISGHRSVSWYQQTPGQGLQFLFEYFSETQRNKGNFPGRFSGRQFSNSRSEMNVSTLELGDSALYLCASSLDGGSQETQYFGPGTRLLVL.

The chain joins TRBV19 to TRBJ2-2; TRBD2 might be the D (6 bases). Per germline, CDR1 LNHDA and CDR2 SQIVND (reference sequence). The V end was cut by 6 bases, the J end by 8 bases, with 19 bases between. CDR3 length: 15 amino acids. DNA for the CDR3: TGTGCCAGTAGGCTAGCGAGTGATTGGGAAGGGGAGCTGTTTTTT. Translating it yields CASRLASDWEGELFF.

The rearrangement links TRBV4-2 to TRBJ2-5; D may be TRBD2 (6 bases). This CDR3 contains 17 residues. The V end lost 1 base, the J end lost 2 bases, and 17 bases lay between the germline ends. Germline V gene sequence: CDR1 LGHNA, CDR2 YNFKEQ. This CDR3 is CASSQAGARGRQETQYF. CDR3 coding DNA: TGTGCCAGCAGCCAAGCGGGAGCCAGAGGTAGGCAAGAGACCCAGTACTTC.

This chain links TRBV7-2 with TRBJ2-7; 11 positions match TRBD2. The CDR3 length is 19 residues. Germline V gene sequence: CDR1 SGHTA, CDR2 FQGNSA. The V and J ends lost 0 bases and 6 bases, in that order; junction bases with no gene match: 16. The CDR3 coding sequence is TGTGCCAGCAGCTTAGCGGGGGCTAGCGGGGGGTTCGCCTCGGGCGAGCAGTACTTC. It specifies CASSLAGASGGFASGEQYF.

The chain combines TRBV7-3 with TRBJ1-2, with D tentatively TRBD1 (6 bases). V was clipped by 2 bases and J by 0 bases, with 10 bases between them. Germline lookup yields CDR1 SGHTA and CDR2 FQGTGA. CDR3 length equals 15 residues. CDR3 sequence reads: CASSLGTPANYGYTF. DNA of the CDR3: TGTGCCAGCAGCTTAGGGACACCTGCTAACTATGGCTACACCTTC.

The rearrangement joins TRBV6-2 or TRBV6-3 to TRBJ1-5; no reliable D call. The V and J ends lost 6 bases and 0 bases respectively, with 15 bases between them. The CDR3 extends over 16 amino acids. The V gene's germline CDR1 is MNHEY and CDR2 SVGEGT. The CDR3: CASSPIGESSNQPQHF. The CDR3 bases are TGTGCCAGCAGCCCTATCGGAGAATCTAGCAATCAGCCCCAGCATTTT.